One sample yielded the 8 T cell receptor beta chains listed below, sequenced in a study of blood T cell repertoires in COVID-19. TCRdb keeps only in-frame clones here, not all; method: immunoSEQ multiplex PCR. The sample lists some 250,000 clones, about four fifths occurring once. Sequencing input: peripheral blood. The receptors shown here come from a woman aged 18-29 years with acute or convalescent COVID-19.

The genes are TRBV4-1 and TRBJ2-7; perhaps TRBD2 as D (5 bases). Per germline, CDR1 MGHRA and CDR2 YSYEKL. The CDR3 has 16 amino acids. Trimming removed 0 bases from V and 7 bases from J, with 19 bases in between. The CDR3 DNA reads as TGCGCCAGCAGCCAAGATATTGCGGGTGCGGTGCGAGAGCAGTACTTC. Amino acids: CASSQDIAGAVREQYF.

The rearrangement joins TRBV30 to TRBJ2-7; tentative D call: TRBD2 (6 bases). Per germline, CDR1 GTSNPN and CDR2 SVGIG (reference sequence). CDR3 length equals 12 residues. V lost 5 bases to trimming and J lost 3 bases, with 11 bases between them. The DNA of the CDR3 is TGTGCCTGGGGGGTGGGAGGCTACGAGCAGTACTTC. Encoded protein: CAWGVGGYEQYF.

V gene TRBV28 combines with J gene TRBJ2-7, with D possibly being TRBD1 (5 bases). The V end lost 1 base, the J end lost 5 bases, and 12 bases lay between the germline ends. In germline, CDR1 is MDHEN, CDR2 SYDVKM. The CDR3 is made up of 14 amino acids. Here the CDR3 reads CASSLSSRVDEQYF. As DNA, the CDR3 is TGTGCCAGCAGTTTATCCTCCAGGGTAGACGAGCAGTACTTC.

The rearrangement links TRBV5-1 to TRBJ1-4; TRBD1 matches at 7 bases. The CDR3 has 15 amino acids. Germline trimming cut 5 bases from V and 5 bases from J; bases unmatched to any gene: 9. CDR1 is SGHRS and CDR2 is YFSETQ in the germline V gene. The CDR3 reads CASRDRTGTNEKLFF. DNA of the CDR3: TGCGCCAGCAGGGACCGGACAGGTACCAATGAAAAACTGTTTTTT.

The J gene is TRBJ2-2, the V gene TRBV6-2 or TRBV6-3, with a possible D match to TRBD2 (5 bases). This CDR3 spans 15 amino acids. CDR1 and CDR2 (germline): MNHEY, SVGEGT. The ends were cut back, 2 bases at V and 4 bases at J, with 11 bases in the middle. CDR3 in amino acids: CASSYVGVGTGELFF. Written as DNA, the CDR3 is TGTGCCAGCAGTTACGTCGGGGTCGGCACCGGGGAGCTGTTTTTT.

The chain recombines TRBV6-2 or TRBV6-3 with TRBJ1-5; no definite D call. The germline V gene encodes CDR1 MNHEY and CDR2 SVGEGT. The CDR3 loop spans 15 amino acids. V was trimmed by 2 bases and J by 3 bases, leaving 11 bases between them. DNA of the CDR3: TGTGCCAGCAGTTACATGAGGAATTCCAATCAGCCCCAGCATTTT. As protein: CASSYMRNSNQPQHF.

This clone was picked up many times. The V call is TRBV4-3, the J call TRBJ1-6, with 10 bases that match TRBD1. Looked up from germline, CDR1 is LGHNA and CDR2 is YSLEER. With V trimmed by 2 bases and J by 6 bases, 1 base remained unmatched. The CDR3 sequence is 15 residues long. The DNA of the CDR3 is TGCGCCAGCAGCCAACGGACAGGGGGTAATTCACCCCTCCACTTT. It yields the protein CASSQRTGGNSPLHF.

J is TRBJ1-6 and V is TRBV28, with 10 bases that match TRBD1. Germline CDR1 is MDHEN and CDR2 is SYDVKM. This CDR3 is built from 20 residues. Trimming took 2 bases from V and 5 from J; bases not matched to a gene: 15. CDR3 amino acids: CASSLRGTGAYRSNNSPLHF. The CDR3 DNA reads as TGTGCCAGCAGTTTAAGAGGGACAGGGGCCTACCGGTCTAATAATTCACCCCTCCACTTT.